This T cell receptor beta chain was found in a study of CDR3 diversity in severe acne. CDR3 length: 11 residues. Trimming pared 10 bases from V and 0 bases from J, leaving 5 bases between. Looked up from germline, CDR1 is MNHEY and CDR2 is SVGAGI. TCRdb re-analysed the PCR reads in MiXCR, keeping a single row per CDR3 protein. The repertoire holds about 93,000 distinct CDR3 sequences, with approximately 52% as singletons. The J gene is TRBJ2-3, the V gene TRBV6-5; D is unresolved. The sequence was collected from a male donor in good health, serving as a control. The sample consisted of blood. The CDR3 DNA is TGTGCCACTGGGAGCACAGATACGCAGTATTTT. This sequence encodes CATGSTDTQYF.